The T cell receptor beta chain under discussion was sequenced for a study of blood T cell repertoires in COVID-19. Overall study context: The United States, Italy and Spain supplied acute and convalescent COVID-19 samples. T cells, B-cell-depleted T cells, or PBMCs provided the cDNA or gDNA that served as material.

Followed longitudinally, the Seattle patients had been enrolled during active infection. Unmatched junction bases numbered 10, after V lost 5 bases and J lost 5 bases. CDR1 and CDR2 (germline): LNHDA, SQIVND (reference sequence). The CDR3 extends over 17 amino acids. In the authors' methods: Counts of nucleated cells, estimated from reference gene primer amplification, were obtained. The assay was immunoSEQ multiplex PCR, and TCRdb's table has in-frame clones only and misses some. From that table come the V and J calls and clone size; the DNA was used to work out D and trimming. Among under 250,000 clones listed, about 93% were seen once.

What was sequenced was peripheral blood. This clonotype originated in a man aged 60 to 75 with COVID-19, enrolled during active disease. This rearrangement joins TRBV19 to TRBJ1-6; 9 bases line up with TRBD1. The CDR3 sequence is CASSFLVGQGNNSPLHF. Here the CDR3 DNA reads TGTGCCAGTAGTTTTTTGGTGGGACAGGGTAATAATTCACCCCTCCACTTT.